The 16 T cell receptor beta chains in this list originate from one sample, sequenced in a study of Tregs in tolerant kidney transplant recipients. The nonmyeloablative bone marrow transplants came from related graft donors, with transient mixed chimerism. Sequenced by immunoSEQ multiplex PCR; TCRdb stores in-frame clones only, minus some. In the table there are 50,000 to 65,000 clones, around 87% of which are singletons. The starting material was CD4+ T cells from blood (PBMCs), obtained 6 months after the transplant. These receptors originate from a human patient who received a combined kidney and bone marrow transplant. Some T cells may be graft donor cells.

The rearrangement links TRBV27 to TRBJ2-3, with TRBD2 matching over 9 bases. The V gene's germline CDR1 is MNHEY and CDR2 SMNVEV (reference sequence). The CDR3 totals 17 residues. The junction had 7 bases not matched to a gene; V was cut back by 3 bases and J by 0 bases. CDR3 sequence: CASSFKAGGASTDTQYF. The CDR3, as DNA: TGTGCCAGCAGTTTTAAGGCGGGAGGGGCTAGCACAGATACGCAGTATTTT.

The chain carries TRBV11-2 and TRBJ2-1; 8 positions agree with TRBD2. This CDR3 is built from 15 residues. V was pared by 5 bases and J by 6 bases, with 9 bases of the junction left unmatched. Germline V lookup: CDR1 SGHAT, CDR2 FQNNGV. The CDR3 here is CASSRAGGLVNEQFF. The CDR3 DNA is TGTGCCAGCAGCCGTGCCGGGGGACTAGTCAATGAGCAGTTCTTC.

This clone has only one observation. This chain links TRBV10-3 with TRBJ2-1; 14 bases line up with TRBD2. The CDR3 sequence is 18 residues long. V shed 3 bases, J shed 5 bases, and the junction held 9 bases outside the gene matches. Germline CDR1 and CDR2: ENHRY and SYGVKD. The CDR3 here is CAISEGTSGRGLNNEQFF. CDR3 coding DNA: TGTGCCATCAGTGAAGGGACTAGCGGGAGAGGACTCAACAATGAGCAGTTCTTC.

The chain links TRBV14 to TRBJ1-2, with 8 bases matching TRBD1. This CDR3 comprises 16 residues. Germline V lookup: CDR1 SGHDN, CDR2 FVKESK. V was clipped by 8 bases and J by 6 bases; unmatched bases: 17. CDR3 residues: CASSQGGGDRQDGYTF. In DNA, the CDR3 is TGTGCCAGCTCCCAGGGAGGAGGGGACAGGCAGGATGGCTACACCTTC.

The chain carries TRBV9 and TRBJ2-1; 9 bases agree with TRBD2. The CDR3 extends over 16 amino acids. With 4 bases clipped from V and 4 bases from J, the junction kept 9 bases outside the gene matches. Germline CDR1 and CDR2: SGDLS and YYNGEE. Here the CDR3 reads CASSPPRLAGYNEQFF. Written as DNA, the CDR3 is TGTGCCAGCAGCCCCCCCCGGCTAGCGGGGTACAATGAGCAGTTCTTC.

This clone occurred a few times. The chain links TRBV19 to TRBJ2-1; TRBD2 agrees at 9 bases. The length of the CDR3 is 14 residues. The V and J ends lost 1 base and 9 bases, in that order; junction bases with no gene match: 4. CDR1 is LNHDA, CDR2 SQIVND, per germline (reference sequence). The CDR3 reads CASSIGGSGGEQFF. For the CDR3, the DNA is TGTGCCAGTAGTATAGGGGGTAGCGGGGGTGAGCAGTTCTTC.

This clone occurred once. V is TRBV6-5 and J is TRBJ2-4; no definite D call. CDR1 is MNHEY, CDR2 SVGAGI, per germline. V lost 4 bases and J lost 0, with 10 bases in between. There are 15 residues in the CDR3. The CDR3 reads CASSFTYLAKNIQYF. The CDR3 DNA is TGTGCCAGCAGTTTCACCTACTTAGCCAAAAACATTCAGTACTTC.

The J gene is TRBJ1-2, the V gene TRBV9; 10 bases map to TRBD1. The CDR3 length is 16 residues. Germline V gene sequence: CDR1 SGDLS, CDR2 YYNGEE. Trimming at V came to 3 bases and at J to 0 bases, leaving 5 bases not matched to a gene. CDR3 nucleotides: TGTGCCAGCAGCGGGGACAGGGGCCTCACTAACTATGGCTACACCTTC. It yields the protein CASSGDRGLTNYGYTF.

The V call is TRBV5-1, the J call TRBJ1-2; the match to TRBD1 covers 7 bases. This CDR3 is built from 15 residues. Germline CDR1 and CDR2: SGHRS and YFSETQ. V trimming: 0 bases; J trimming: 2 bases; junction bases outside the gene matches: 4. Here the CDR3 reads CASSLETGRNYGYTF. CDR3 bases: TGCGCCAGCAGCTTGGAGACAGGGCGAAACTATGGCTACACCTTC.

The V call is TRBV5-6, the J call TRBJ1-2, with TRBD1 as a possible D gene (6 bases). The CDR3 covers 13 residues. The V end lost 1 base, the J end lost 2 bases, and 6 bases lay between the germline ends. Germline V gene sequence: CDR1 SGHDT, CDR2 YYEEEE. The CDR3 loop reads CASSLQGNYGYTF. CDR3 nucleotide sequence: TGTGCCAGCAGCTTGCAGGGGAACTATGGCTACACCTTC.

The chain employs TRBV7-9 and TRBJ1-2; D remains unclear. The V end was cut by 5 bases, the J end by 6 bases, with 10 bases between. The CDR3 sequence is 12 residues long. Per the germline V gene, CDR1 is SEHNR and CDR2 is FQNEAQ (reference sequence). The CDR3 spells CASSPWTHGYTF. The DNA of the CDR3 is TGTGCCAGCAGCCCATGGACTCATGGCTACACCTTC.

V gene TRBV11-2 combines with J gene TRBJ2-1, with D perhaps matching TRBD1 (5 bases). CDR3 length: 15 residues. V was cut by 1 base and J by 9 bases, with 16 bases left in between. Germline V gene lookup returns CDR1 SGHAT and CDR2 FQNNGV. In DNA, the CDR3 is TGTGCCAGCAGCTTAGCCTCTGGTAGGGGTGGTGAGCAGTTCTTC. Translated, it gives CASSLASGRGGEQFF.

In DNA form, the CDR3 reads TGTGCCAGCAGTACCAACAGGGGAAACTATGGCTACACCTTC. Its protein is CASSTNRGNYGYTF. The chain recombines TRBV27 with TRBJ1-2, with 7 nucleotides matching TRBD1. V dropped 5 bases and J dropped 2; count of bases not matched to a gene: 5. Germline CDR1 MNHEY, CDR2 SMNVEV (reference sequence). The CDR3 sequence is 14 residues long.

The chain employs TRBV9 and TRBJ1-1; D gene uncertain. The CDR3 is 13 residues long. The germline V gene encodes CDR1 SGDLS and CDR2 YYNGEE. The ends were cut back, 2 bases at V and 1 base at J, with 6 bases in the middle. The CDR3 coding sequence is TGTGCCAGCAGCGTGTCACAGAACACTGAAGCTTTCTTT. It encodes CASSVSQNTEAFF.

In this sample, this clone turned up a few times. This sequence joins TRBV19 and TRBJ2-5, with 7 bases fitting TRBD2. The CDR3 runs to 15 residues. From germline, CDR1 is LNHDA and CDR2 SQIVND (reference sequence). J was trimmed by 7 bases and V by 5 bases; bases with no gene match: 13. CDR3 loop: CASSPRLAVSWTQYF. In DNA form, the CDR3 reads TGTGCCAGTAGTCCTCGTCTAGCGGTCAGTTGGACCCAGTACTTC.

The chain joins TRBV14 to TRBJ2-1; 7 bases align to TRBD2. Trimming cost V 2 bases and J 1 base; bases outside gene matches: 8. CDR3 length: 17 residues. The germline gives CDR1 SGHDN, CDR2 FVKESK. CDR3: CASSQWGLIRSYNEQFF. CDR3 nucleotides: TGTGCCAGCAGCCAATGGGGACTAATAAGATCCTACAATGAGCAGTTCTTC.